This is a list of T cell receptor beta chains from one sample in a study of T cells in Graves' hyperthyroidism and ophthalmopathy. TCRdb called the multiplex PCR reads again in MiXCR, with one record for every CDR3 protein. The table lists hundreds of thousands of distinct CDR3 sequences, under 15% of them singletons. The sample comprised blood. These receptors were obtained from a woman aged 18-29 years with Graves' hyperthyroidism. The CDR3 runs from the conserved cysteine through the conserved F or W. Each record gives: D gene, V gene, J gene, clone size, CDR3 protein, CDR3 DNA. A D gene is named only where the DNA matches it firmly. A row's size may be missing; if present it is once, few, many or a size class.

NA	TRBV20-1	TRBJ2-5	many	CSARAVETQYF	TGCAGTGCTAGGGCGGTAGAGACCCAGTACTTC
NA	TRBV27	TRBJ1-2	NA	CASRAGNYGYTF	TGTGCCAGCCGGGCGGGGAACTATGGCTACACCTTC
NA	TRBV20-1	TRBJ1-5	NA	CSARGSQANQPQHF	TGCAGTGCTAGAGGATCCCAGGCCAATCAGCCCCAGCATTTT
NA	TRBV7-7	TRBJ1-3	few	CASSLYGYGVSGNTIYF	TGTGCTAGCAGCTTATATGGGTACGGAGTCTCCGGAAACACCATATATTTT
NA	TRBV27	TRBJ2-1	NA	CASRPPGFPNNEQFF	TGTGCCAGCAGACCCCCCGGCTTCCCTAACAATGAGCAGTTCTTC
TRBD2	TRBV6-4	TRBJ2-5	NA	CASSAGAGAQETQYF	TGTGCCAGCAGCGCCGGAGCGGGGGCACAAGAGACCCAGTACTTC
NA	TRBV12-3/TRBV12-4	TRBJ2-1	many	CASSPEEGGYNEQFF	TGTGCCAGCAGTCCCGAGGAGGGCGGCTACAATGAGCAGTTCTTC
NA	TRBV7-9	TRBJ2-5	many	CASSLRERNQETQYF	TGTGCCAGCAGCTTGAGGGAGAGAAATCAAGAGACCCAGTACTTC
TRBD1	TRBV28	TRBJ1-4	NA	CASRTGGLNEKLFF	TGTGCCAGCAGAACAGGGGGTTTGAATGAAAAACTGTTTTTT
NA	TRBV9	TRBJ1-1	NA	CASSPRKKGTEAFF	TGTGCCAGCAGCCCGAGAAAGAAGGGGACTGAAGCTTTCTTT
TRBD1	TRBV5-1	TRBJ1-1	NA	CASTSDGTGGGYRAFF	TGCGCCAGCACCTCAGATGGAACAGGGGGAGGATATCGGGCTTTCTTT
NA	TRBV3-1	TRBJ2-7	many	CASSQDRDGTYEQYF	TGTGCCAGCAGCCAAGATCGGGACGGGACCTACGAGCAGTACTTC
NA	TRBV20-1	TRBJ2-2	few	CSASIPSTGELFF	TGCAGTGCTAGTATCCCTAGCACCGGGGAGCTGTTTTTT
NA	TRBV25-1	TRBJ1-5	few	CASYLGQSNQPQHF	TGTGCCAGCTACCTCGGGCAGAGCAATCAGCCCCAGCATTTT
TRBD1	TRBV10-3	TRBJ1-2	many	CAIGQDQRYGYTF	TGTGCCATTGGACAGGATCAGCGCTATGGCTACACCTTC
NA	TRBV19	TRBJ2-1	few	CASSPPGDEQFF	TGTGCCAGTAGTCCCCCGGGGGATGAGCAGTTCTTC
NA	TRBV28	TRBJ2-3	many	CASIIGSGRLRTDTQYF	TGTGCCAGCATCATAGGCTCGGGACGGCTACGCACAGATACGCAGTATTTT
NA	TRBV12-3/TRBV12-4	TRBJ1-2	many	CASSSGINGYTF	TGTGCCAGCAGCTCTGGGATCAATGGCTACACCTTC
TRBD1	TRBV3-1	TRBJ1-4	many	CASSPSGQSNEKLFF	TGTGCCAGCAGCCCCTCGGGACAGTCTAATGAAAAACTGTTTTTT
TRBD1	TRBV7-9	TRBJ1-6	NA	CASNNRGSHSPLHF	TGTGCCAGCAACAACAGGGGTTCGCATTCACCCCTCCACTTT
NA	TRBV6-1	TRBJ2-7	NA	CASSSRAATPYEQYF	TGTGCCAGCAGTAGCCGGGCCGCAACTCCCTACGAGCAGTACTTC
TRBD2	TRBV12-3/TRBV12-4	TRBJ2-1	many	CASSLAGGFYNEQFF	TGTGCCAGCAGTCTAGCGGGAGGGTTTTACAATGAGCAGTTCTTC
NA	TRBV3-1	TRBJ1-5	many	CASSPRERGPQHF	TGTGCCAGCAGCCCGAGGGAGAGGGGACCCCAGCATTTT
NA	TRBV19	TRBJ1-2	few	CASSINWDPGEYGYTF	TGTGCCAGTAGTATTAATTGGGACCCAGGAGAGTATGGCTACACCTTC
NA	TRBV7-2	TRBJ1-5	many	CASSKSGASGNQPQHF	TGTGCCAGCAGCAAGTCAGGGGCATCTGGCAATCAGCCCCAGCATTTT
TRBD2	TRBV3-1	TRBJ2-2	few	CASSPGLAATGELFF	TGTGCCAGCAGCCCAGGACTAGCGGCCACCGGGGAGCTGTTTTTT
NA	TRBV7-9	TRBJ1-4	many	CASSPGPAATNEKLFF	TGTGCCAGCAGCCCAGGACCGGCCGCAACTAATGAAAAACTGTTTTTT
NA	TRBV6-2/TRBV6-3	TRBJ1-3	NA	CASSYSRESGNTIYF	TGTGCCAGCAGCTACTCCAGGGAGTCTGGAAACACCATATATTTT
TRBD2	TRBV9	TRBJ2-2	few	CASSPRGGGNTGELFF	TGTGCCAGCAGCCCCCGCGGGGGGGGAAACACCGGGGAGCTGTTTTTT
TRBD1	TRBV7-3	TRBJ1-2	many	CASSPDRDGGYTF	TGTGCCAGCAGCCCTGACAGGGATGGTGGCTACACCTTC
NA	TRBV18	TRBJ2-1	many	CASCSTRTPSYNEQFF	TGTGCCAGCTGCTCAACGAGGACACCTTCCTACAATGAGCAGTTCTTC
NA	TRBV5-1	TRBJ1-2	many	CASSPDRIPNYGYTF	TGCGCCAGCAGCCCCGACAGGATTCCTAACTATGGCTACACCTTC
NA	TRBV20-1	TRBJ1-2	few	CSARDLTLNYGYTF	TGCAGTGCTAGAGATCTCACGCTAAACTATGGCTACACCTTC
NA	TRBV12-3/TRBV12-4	TRBJ2-7	many	CASSPCPACEQYF	TGTGCCAGCAGCCCATGCCCAGCCTGCGAGCAGTACTTC
TRBD1	TRBV19	TRBJ1-1	NA	CASSINQQGTLNTEAFF	TGTGCCAGTAGTATAAATCAACAGGGGACACTGAACACTGAAGCTTTCTTT
TRBD1	TRBV28	TRBJ1-6	few	CASSGQVASGVSPLHF	TGTGCCAGCAGTGGACAGGTTGCGAGTGGAGTGTCACCCCTCCACTTT
NA	TRBV7-9	TRBJ2-4	many	CASRSDRDKNIQYF	TGTGCCAGCAGATCCGACAGAGACAAAAACATTCAGTACTTC
TRBD2	TRBV7-8	TRBJ2-3	many	CASSLVPPGTSGRTDTQYF	TGTGCCAGCAGCTTAGTACCCCCCGGGACTAGCGGGCGCACAGATACGCAGTATTTT
TRBD1	TRBV10-2	TRBJ1-1	many	CASRDRGLSNTEAFF	TGCGCCAGCAGAGACAGGGGGCTATCGAACACTGAAGCTTTCTTT
TRBD1	TRBV6-1	TRBJ2-5	NA	CASSGRQGVSNRETQYF	TGTGCCAGCAGTGGACGACAGGGAGTTAGTAATAGGGAGACCCAGTACTTC
NA	TRBV5-4	TRBJ2-3	few	CASSWEGGTDTQYF	TGTGCCAGCAGCTGGGAGGGGGGTACAGATACGCAGTATTTT
NA	TRBV19	TRBJ1-5	few	CASSIKVNQPQHF	TGTGCCAGTAGTATCAAGGTCAATCAGCCCCAGCATTTT
NA	TRBV12-3/TRBV12-4	TRBJ2-7	many	CASSLATPTIGYEQYF	TGTGCCAGCAGTTTAGCGACACCTACCATCGGCTACGAGCAGTACTTC
TRBD2	TRBV3-1	TRBJ2-7	many	CASSYLAGATYEQYF	TGTGCCAGCAGCTACTTAGCGGGGGCGACCTACGAGCAGTACTTC
TRBD1	TRBV5-1	TRBJ1-2	few	CASSLFTGENYGYTF	TGTGCCAGCAGCTTGTTCACAGGGGAGAACTATGGCTACACCTTC
NA	TRBV3-1	TRBJ2-1	many	CASSQENNEQFF	TGTGCCAGCAGCCAAGAGAACAATGAGCAGTTCTTC
TRBD1	TRBV7-9	TRBJ2-2	many	CASSLHQGATTGELFF	TGTGCCAGCAGCCTCCACCAGGGGGCGACCACCGGGGAGCTGTTTTTT
NA	TRBV6-1	TRBJ1-3	many	CASLGQHGNTIYF	TGTGCCAGCCTCGGACAGCACGGAAACACCATATATTTT
TRBD2	TRBV12-3/TRBV12-4	TRBJ2-5	many	CASSIAGPQETQYF	TGTGCCAGCAGCATAGCGGGGCCCCAAGAGACCCAGTACTTC
TRBD2	TRBV19	TRBJ2-7	few	CASSMGLAGIYEQYF	TGTGCCAGTAGTATGGGACTAGCGGGAATCTACGAGCAGTACTTC
NA	TRBV7-9	TRBJ2-2	few	CASSLGYTGELFF	TGTGCCAGCAGCTTGGGGTACACCGGGGAGCTGTTTTTT